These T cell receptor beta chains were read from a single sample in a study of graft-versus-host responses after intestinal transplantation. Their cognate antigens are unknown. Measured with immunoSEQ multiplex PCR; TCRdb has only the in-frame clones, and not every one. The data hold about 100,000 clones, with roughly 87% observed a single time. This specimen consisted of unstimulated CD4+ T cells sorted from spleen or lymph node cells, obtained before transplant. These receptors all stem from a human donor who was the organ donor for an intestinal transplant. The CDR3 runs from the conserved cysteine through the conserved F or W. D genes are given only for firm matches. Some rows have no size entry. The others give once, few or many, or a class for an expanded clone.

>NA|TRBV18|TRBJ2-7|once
CASSPQGPFREQYF
TGTGCCAGCTCACCCCAGGGACCGTTTAGGGAGCAGTACTTC
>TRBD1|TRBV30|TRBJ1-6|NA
CAWNGQGGNSPLHF
TGTGCCTGGAACGGACAGGGAGGCAATTCACCCCTCCACTTT
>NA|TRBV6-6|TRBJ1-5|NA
CASSGAENQPQHF
TGTGCCAGCAGTGGGGCAGAGAATCAGCCCCAGCATTTT
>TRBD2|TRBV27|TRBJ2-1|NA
CASSTLSGESYNEQFF
TGTGCCAGCAGTACCCTTAGCGGGGAATCCTACAATGAGCAGTTCTTC
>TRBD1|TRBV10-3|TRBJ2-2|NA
CAISPGQGKTGELFF
TGTGCCATCAGCCCGGGACAGGGAAAAACCGGGGAGCTGTTTTTT
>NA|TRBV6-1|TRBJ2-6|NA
CASSERAEDSGANVLTF
TGTGCCAGCAGTGAAAGGGCGGAAGACTCTGGGGCCAACGTCCTGACTTTC
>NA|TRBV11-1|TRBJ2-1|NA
CASSLEWVGRAEQFF
TGTGCCAGCAGCTTAGAATGGGTAGGTCGGGCTGAGCAGTTCTTC
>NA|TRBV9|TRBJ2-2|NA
CASSVGSTGELFF
TGTGCCAGCAGCGTTGGTAGCACCGGGGAGCTGTTTTTT
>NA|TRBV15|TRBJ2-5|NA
CATSFRGGGQETQYF
TGTGCCACCAGCTTCCGAGGGGGGGGTCAAGAGACCCAGTACTTC
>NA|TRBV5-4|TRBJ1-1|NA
CASRDGPDRDEAFF
TGTGCCAGCAGAGATGGACCCGATAGGGATGAAGCTTTCTTT
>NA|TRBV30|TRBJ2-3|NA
CAWRRGGTDTQYF
TGTGCCTGGAGGAGGGGCGGCACAGATACGCAGTATTTT
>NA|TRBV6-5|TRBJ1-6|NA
CASTRGTDNSPLHF
TGTGCCAGCACCCGAGGGACTGATAATTCACCCCTCCACTTT
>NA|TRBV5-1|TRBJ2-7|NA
CASSPGQSQRLEQYF
TGCGCCAGCAGCCCAGGGCAGTCACAAAGACTCGAGCAGTACTTC
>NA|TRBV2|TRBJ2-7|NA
CAINTGHSYEQYF
TGTGCCATAAACACAGGGCACTCCTACGAGCAGTACTTC
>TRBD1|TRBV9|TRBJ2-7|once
CASSVGGAGGKSEQYF
TGTGCCAGCAGCGTAGGGGGAGCAGGGGGCAAATCCGAGCAGTACTTC
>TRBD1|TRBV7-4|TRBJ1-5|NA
CASSHNGQGSNQPQHF
TGTGCCAGCAGCCATAACGGACAGGGGAGCAATCAGCCCCAGCATTTT
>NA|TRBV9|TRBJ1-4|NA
CASSVRPVGEKLFF
TGTGCCAGCAGCGTACGACCGGTCGGTGAAAAACTGTTTTTT
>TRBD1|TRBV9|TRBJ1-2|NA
CASSVDGTGTRGYTF
TGTGCCAGCAGCGTAGACGGGACAGGGACTCGGGGCTACACCTTC